This is a list of T cell receptor beta chains from one sample in a study of neurological immune-mediated disorders. One entry per CDR3 protein, called by TCRdb with MiXCR from the 5' RACE reads. The profile shows 55,000 to 85,000 distinct CDR3 sequences, 2.5% to 4% of them singletons. The sample was PBMCs. These receptors all stem from a woman aged 50 to 65 with multiple sclerosis. CDR3s include the opening cysteine and the closing phenylalanine or tryptophan. Fields, in order: CDR3 DNA, CDR3 protein, D gene, V gene, clone size, J gene. D genes are given only for firm matches. Clone size is given for some rows only: seen once, a few or many times, or a class if the clone is expanded.

cdr3_nt: TGTGCCAGCAGCCCCGGGTCCCCGGGCCAAGAGACCCAGTACTTC; cdr3_aa: CASSPGSPGQETQYF; d_call: .; v_call: TRBV11-1; clone_size: many; j_call: TRBJ2-5
cdr3_nt: TGTGCTAGCAGCCCTGACAGGGATGGCTCACCCCTCCACTTT; cdr3_aa: CASSPDRDGSPLHF; d_call: TRBD1; v_call: TRBV7-7; clone_size: .; j_call: TRBJ1-6
cdr3_nt: TGTGCCAGCAGCTCAAGGGGTCGGGAGACCCAGTACTTC; cdr3_aa: CASSSRGRETQYF; d_call: .; v_call: TRBV11-1; clone_size: many; j_call: TRBJ2-5
cdr3_nt: TGCAGCGTTGAAAGACAGGCCGGGGAGACCCAGTACTTC; cdr3_aa: CSVERQAGETQYF; d_call: .; v_call: TRBV29-1; clone_size: many; j_call: TRBJ2-5
cdr3_nt: TGCAGTGCTAGAGACAAGTTGGCCGGGGAGCTGTTTTTT; cdr3_aa: CSARDKLAGELFF; d_call: .; v_call: TRBV20-1; clone_size: many; j_call: TRBJ2-2
cdr3_nt: TGTGCCAGTAGTACTAGCGGCGTGAAAGAGACCCAGTACTTC; cdr3_aa: CASSTSGVKETQYF; d_call: TRBD2; v_call: TRBV19; clone_size: many; j_call: TRBJ2-5
cdr3_nt: TGCAGTGCTAGATCAGCCCCTAGGGAGCAGTACTTC; cdr3_aa: CSARSAPREQYF; d_call: .; v_call: TRBV20-1; clone_size: many; j_call: TRBJ2-7
cdr3_nt: TGTGCCAGCAGCTCAAGAGACTATGGCTACACCTTC; cdr3_aa: CASSSRDYGYTF; d_call: .; v_call: TRBV7-8; clone_size: many; j_call: TRBJ1-2
cdr3_nt: TGTGCCAGCAGTTACTCGACCGGCGAAGCTTTCTTT; cdr3_aa: CASSYSTGEAFF; d_call: .; v_call: TRBV6-5; clone_size: many; j_call: TRBJ1-1
cdr3_nt: TGTGCCAGCAGCCAAGAAAGGACAGAGTTCTTC; cdr3_aa: CASSQERTEFF; d_call: .; v_call: TRBV3-1; clone_size: many; j_call: TRBJ2-1
cdr3_nt: TGCAGCGTCCGAACGCGGGCCGGGACAGCCAGCACAGATACGCAGTATTTT; cdr3_aa: CSVRTRAGTASTDTQYF; d_call: TRBD1; v_call: TRBV29-1; clone_size: many; j_call: TRBJ2-3
cdr3_nt: TGCGCCAGCAGCTTGGTCCCAACAATGGGGGATAATTCACCCCTCCACTTT; cdr3_aa: CASSLVPTMGDNSPLHF; d_call: .; v_call: TRBV5-1; clone_size: many; j_call: TRBJ1-6
cdr3_nt: TGTGCCAGCACCACTAGCGGGAGAATTTACAATGAGCAGTTCTTC; cdr3_aa: CASTTSGRIYNEQFF; d_call: TRBD2; v_call: TRBV18; clone_size: many; j_call: TRBJ2-1
cdr3_nt: TGTGCCAGCAGTTCAGGGACAGCCTCTGGCTACACCTTC; cdr3_aa: CASSSGTASGYTF; d_call: TRBD1; v_call: TRBV6-5; clone_size: many; j_call: TRBJ1-2
cdr3_nt: TGTGCCAGCACCCTCGGGGGGGCCGGTGAAAAACTGTTTTTT; cdr3_aa: CASTLGGAGEKLFF; d_call: .; v_call: TRBV28; clone_size: many; j_call: TRBJ1-4
cdr3_nt: TGCAGTGCTAGAGATCGCGGGACTCACCCCAATGAGCAGTTCTTC; cdr3_aa: CSARDRGTHPNEQFF; d_call: .; v_call: TRBV20-1; clone_size: many; j_call: TRBJ2-1
cdr3_nt: TGTGCCAGCAGCTCCCGGGCCTCGGTGCCCCAGTACTTC; cdr3_aa: CASSSRASVPQYF; d_call: .; v_call: TRBV5-6; clone_size: many; j_call: TRBJ2-5
cdr3_nt: TGTGCCAGCAGCCAAGGCTCTAGCGGGAGCTCCTACAATGAGCAGTTCTTC; cdr3_aa: CASSQGSSGSSYNEQFF; d_call: TRBD2; v_call: TRBV12-3/TRBV12-4; clone_size: many; j_call: TRBJ2-1
cdr3_nt: TGCGCCAGCAGCCGGGCCTTGGCGTACAATCAGCCCCAGCATTTT; cdr3_aa: CASSRALAYNQPQHF; d_call: .; v_call: TRBV4-3; clone_size: many; j_call: TRBJ1-5
cdr3_nt: TGTGCCAGCAGTTACTCCAGGGCCTCGAACACCGGGGAGCTGTTTTTT; cdr3_aa: CASSYSRASNTGELFF; d_call: .; v_call: TRBV6-5; clone_size: .; j_call: TRBJ2-2
cdr3_nt: TGTGCCAGCAGTTTACGCGAGACCCAGTACTTC; cdr3_aa: CASSLRETQYF; d_call: .; v_call: TRBV12-3/TRBV12-4; clone_size: many; j_call: TRBJ2-5
cdr3_nt: TGTGCCAGCAGTTACTGGGATCGGGCTAGCGGGGGGTACAATGAGCAGTTCTTC; cdr3_aa: CASSYWDRASGGYNEQFF; d_call: TRBD2; v_call: TRBV6-5; clone_size: many; j_call: TRBJ2-1
cdr3_nt: TGCAGTGCCAGTCGACAGGGGTTTGGGGAGCAGTACTTC; cdr3_aa: CSASRQGFGEQYF; d_call: TRBD1; v_call: TRBV20-1; clone_size: many; j_call: TRBJ2-7
cdr3_nt: TGTGCCAGCAGCCCCTCCTCGTCGACGCAGTATTTT; cdr3_aa: CASSPSSSTQYF; d_call: .; v_call: TRBV7-9; clone_size: many; j_call: TRBJ2-3
cdr3_nt: TGCAGTGCTAGAGTGTGGTCGAGGGGGAACACTGAAGCTTTCTTT; cdr3_aa: CSARVWSRGNTEAFF; d_call: .; v_call: TRBV20-1; clone_size: many; j_call: TRBJ1-1
cdr3_nt: TGTGCCAGCAGCTATATTACAAGCTCCGGGACAGGCAAGACACCCCTCCACTTT; cdr3_aa: CASSYITSSGTGKTPLHF; d_call: TRBD1; v_call: TRBV6-5; clone_size: many; j_call: TRBJ1-6
cdr3_nt: TGTGCCAGCAGCTTAGGCGAGGCCGGACAAGAGACCCAGTACTTC; cdr3_aa: CASSLGEAGQETQYF; d_call: .; v_call: TRBV7-9; clone_size: many; j_call: TRBJ2-5
cdr3_nt: TGCAGTGCTGGGATTAGCGGGGGGGCCCCCGGGGAGCTGTTTTTT; cdr3_aa: CSAGISGGAPGELFF; d_call: TRBD2; v_call: TRBV20-1; clone_size: many; j_call: TRBJ2-2
cdr3_nt: TGTGCCAGCAGGTCCGGGACAAGGAACACTGAAGCTTTCTTT; cdr3_aa: CASRSGTRNTEAFF; d_call: .; v_call: TRBV2; clone_size: many; j_call: TRBJ1-1
cdr3_nt: TGCAGTGCTGCCGGACAGGGGGGTCAGCCCCAGCATTTT; cdr3_aa: CSAAGQGGQPQHF; d_call: TRBD1; v_call: TRBV20-1; clone_size: many; j_call: TRBJ1-5
cdr3_nt: TGTGCCAGCAGCTTAAGGGAAGACGGGCTCGAGACCCAGTACTTC; cdr3_aa: CASSLREDGLETQYF; d_call: .; v_call: TRBV7-9; clone_size: few; j_call: TRBJ2-5
cdr3_nt: TGTGCCAGCAGCCAAGTGAACGGGGTCAATCAGCCCCAGCATTTT; cdr3_aa: CASSQVNGVNQPQHF; d_call: .; v_call: TRBV4-2; clone_size: many; j_call: TRBJ1-5
cdr3_nt: TGCAGTGCTAGAGATTTTGTAAGCGCAGAGCAGTTCTTC; cdr3_aa: CSARDFVSAEQFF; d_call: .; v_call: TRBV20-1; clone_size: many; j_call: TRBJ2-1
cdr3_nt: TGTGCCAGCAGGACCTACTCTGGGGCCAACGTCCTGACTTTC; cdr3_aa: CASRTYSGANVLTF; d_call: .; v_call: TRBV28; clone_size: many; j_call: TRBJ2-6
cdr3_nt: TGCAGTTTCCAGCGGGAGTTCATGGATACGCAGTATTTT; cdr3_aa: CSFQREFMDTQYF; d_call: TRBD2; v_call: TRBV20-1; clone_size: many; j_call: TRBJ2-3
cdr3_nt: TGTGCCAGCAGTTACCGGACAGGATCCTACAATGAGCAGTTCTTC; cdr3_aa: CASSYRTGSYNEQFF; d_call: TRBD1; v_call: TRBV6-1; clone_size: many; j_call: TRBJ2-1